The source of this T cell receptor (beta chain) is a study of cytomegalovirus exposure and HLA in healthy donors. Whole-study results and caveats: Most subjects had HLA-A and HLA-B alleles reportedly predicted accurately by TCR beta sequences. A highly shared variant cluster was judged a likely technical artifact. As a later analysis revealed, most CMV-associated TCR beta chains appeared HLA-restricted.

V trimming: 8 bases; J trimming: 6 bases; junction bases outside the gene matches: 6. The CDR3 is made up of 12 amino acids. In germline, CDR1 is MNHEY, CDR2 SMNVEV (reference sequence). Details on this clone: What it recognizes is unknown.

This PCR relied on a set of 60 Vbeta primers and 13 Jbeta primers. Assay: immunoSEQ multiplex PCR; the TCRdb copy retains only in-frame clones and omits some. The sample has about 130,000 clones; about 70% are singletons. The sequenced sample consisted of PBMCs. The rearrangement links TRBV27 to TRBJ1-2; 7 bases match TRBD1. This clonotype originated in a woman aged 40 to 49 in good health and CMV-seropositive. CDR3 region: CASRSTGDGYTF. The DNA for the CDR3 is TGTGCCAGCCGCTCAACAGGGGATGGCTACACCTTC.